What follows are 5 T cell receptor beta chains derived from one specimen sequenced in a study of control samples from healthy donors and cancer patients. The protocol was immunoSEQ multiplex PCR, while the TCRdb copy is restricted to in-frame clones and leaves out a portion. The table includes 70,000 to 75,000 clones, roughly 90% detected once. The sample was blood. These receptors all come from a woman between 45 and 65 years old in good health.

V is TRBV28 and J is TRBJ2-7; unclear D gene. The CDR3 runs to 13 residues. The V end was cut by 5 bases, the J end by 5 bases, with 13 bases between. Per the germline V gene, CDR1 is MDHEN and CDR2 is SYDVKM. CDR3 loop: CASSTKLRDEQYF. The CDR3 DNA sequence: TGTGCCAGCAGTACTAAATTACGCGACGAGCAGTACTTC.

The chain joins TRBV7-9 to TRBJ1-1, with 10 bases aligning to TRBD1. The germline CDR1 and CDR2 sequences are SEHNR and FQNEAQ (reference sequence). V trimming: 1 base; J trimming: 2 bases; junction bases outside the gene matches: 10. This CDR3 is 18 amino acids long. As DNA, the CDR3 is TGTGCCAGCAGCTTAGAATCCGGACAGGGGGTTATAAACACTGAAGCTTTCTTT. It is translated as CASSLESGQGVINTEAFF.

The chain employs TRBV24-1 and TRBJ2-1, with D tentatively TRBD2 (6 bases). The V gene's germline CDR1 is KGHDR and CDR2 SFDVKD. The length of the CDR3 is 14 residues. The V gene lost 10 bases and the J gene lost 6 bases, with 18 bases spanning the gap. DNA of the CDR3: TGTGCCACGCAGACTAGTTTAGGGCTCAATGAGCAGTTCTTC. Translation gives CATQTSLGLNEQFF.

CDR3 protein: CASGIKQGAGSNQPQHF. CDR3 bases: TGTGCCAGCGGAATAAAACAGGGGGCCGGGAGCAATCAGCCCCAGCATTTT. J is TRBJ1-5 and V is TRBV28; TRBD1 agrees at 9 bases. Unmatched junction bases numbered 12, after V lost 8 bases and J lost 1 base. Germline V gives CDR1 MDHEN, CDR2 SYDVKM. CDR3 length: 17 residues.

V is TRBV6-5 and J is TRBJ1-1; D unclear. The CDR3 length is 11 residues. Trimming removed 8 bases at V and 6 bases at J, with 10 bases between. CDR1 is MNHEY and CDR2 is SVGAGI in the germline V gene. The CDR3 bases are TGTGCCAGCCGCCGGAGTTCTGAAGCTTTCTTT. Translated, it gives CASRRSSEAFF.